One TCR beta chain is described in this entry. Mismatch with germline at one junction end may stem from a read error. TCR beta CDR3 region amplification was performed from RNA transcripts. The HTBI primer set drove a first-round RT-PCR of the TCR CDR3. Using its own MiXCR run on the multiplex PCR reads, TCRdb lists one record per CDR3 protein. This table has around 500,000 distinct CDR3 sequences, 14% appearing once. The sample originates from a study of T cells in Graves' hyperthyroidism and ophthalmopathy. This CDR3 has 18 residues. Germline loops: CDR1 LGHDT, CDR2 YNNKEL (reference sequence). The chain employs TRBV3-1 and TRBJ2-6, with 8 bases fitting TRBD1. This receptor was obtained from a woman between 35 and 50 years old with Graves' hyperthyroidism. Sequenced: blood. The CDR3 nucleotides read TGTGCCAGCAGGCAAGACAGGGGTCGCCGCTCTGGGGCCAACGTCCTGACTTTC. Translation gives CASRQDRGRRSGANVLTF.